The rows below give T cell receptor beta chains drawn from one sample of a study of chemoradiotherapy in HPV16-positive cancers. This table comes from immunoSEQ multiplex PCR, and its TCRdb copy is limited to in-frame clones, with some not included. The table has 15,000 or so clones, roughly 88% seen once. The sample here was blood, taken from a patient who underwent chemoradiotherapy. These receptors originate from a human donor with HPV-associated anogenital cancer. CDR3s include the opening cysteine and the closing phenylalanine or tryptophan. A D gene is named only where the DNA matches it firmly. Only part of the rows carry a size: once, few, many, or a class if the clone is expanded.

D	J	length	V	size	CDR3	DNA
TRBD1	TRBJ2-1	12	TRBV7-9	.	CASSLDRDKQFF	TGTGCCAGCAGCCTCGACAGGGACAAGCAGTTCTTC
.	TRBJ1-1	11	TRBV30	.	CAWTQRMEAFF	TGTGCCTGGACTCAGAGGATGGAAGCTTTCTTT
TRBD1	TRBJ1-2	13	TRBV27	.	CASSPIRTGGYTF	TGTGCCAGCAGCCCAATTCGGACAGGCGGCTACACCTTC
.	TRBJ2-7	14	TRBV7-2	once	CASSLGLSSYEQYF	TGTGCCAGCAGCTTGGGACTCTCCTCCTACGAGCAGTACTTC
TRBD2	TRBJ2-3	14	TRBV30	.	CACTSLAGTDTQYF	TGTGCCTGTACCTCACTAGCGGGGACAGATACGCAGTATTTT
TRBD1	TRBJ2-5	15	TRBV5-1	.	CASSIPGQGKETQYF	TGCGCCAGCAGCATCCCCGGACAGGGGAAGGAGACCCAGTACTTC
TRBD1	TRBJ2-1	16	TRBV6-6	few	CASSPTLTGHDNEQFF	TGTGCCAGCAGCCCAACTTTGACAGGGCATGACAATGAGCAGTTCTTC
TRBD1	TRBJ1-4	16	TRBV28	.	CASSFPGTAYNEKLFF	TGTGCCAGCAGTTTTCCCGGGACAGCCTATAATGAAAAACTGTTTTTT
.	TRBJ1-2	12	TRBV9	.	CASSRGANGYTF	TGTGCCAGTTCTCGGGGGGCGAATGGCTACACCTTC
.	TRBJ1-2	13	TRBV5-4	.	CASSLQGGYGYTF	TGTGCCAGCAGCTTGCAAGGGGGCTATGGCTACACCTTC
TRBD1	TRBJ1-1	14	TRBV5-4	few	CASSLDRGNTEAFF	TGTGCCAGCAGCTTGGACAGGGGGAACACTGAAGCTTTCTTT
TRBD1	TRBJ1-5	15	TRBV19	.	CASSRDRYSNQPQHF	TGTGCCAGTAGTAGGGACAGGTATAGCAATCAGCCCCAGCATTTT
.	TRBJ1-6	13	TRBV6-4	.	CASSDSLDSPLHF	TGTGCCAGCAGTGACTCCCTGGATTCACCCCTCCACTTT
.	TRBJ1-2	14	TRBV5-1	.	CASSSERHHYGYTF	TGCGCCAGCAGCTCCGAACGACACCACTATGGCTACACCTTC
.	TRBJ1-2	12	TRBV4-1	.	CASSQAGGAYTF	TGCGCCAGCAGCCAAGCAGGCGGGGCCTACACCTTC
.	TRBJ1-3	17	TRBV7-9	.	CASSQSSGLGTGNTIYF	TGTGCCAGCAGCCAATCTAGTGGATTGGGAACTGGAAACACCATATATTTT
.	TRBJ2-1	12	TRBV6-1	.	CASNRGGNEQFF	TGTGCCAGCAACAGGGGGGGGAATGAGCAGTTCTTC
.	TRBJ1-4	17	TRBV5-6	.	CASSSTFHGATNEKLFF	TGTGCCAGCAGCTCGACATTCCATGGGGCAACTAATGAAAAACTGTTTTTT
TRBD1	TRBJ1-6	14	TRBV6-5	.	CASSVGTDNSPLHF	TGTGCCAGCAGTGTCGGGACAGATAATTCACCCCTCCACTTT
TRBD1	TRBJ2-7	15	TRBV2	.	CASSEDRPSSYEQYF	TGTGCCAGCAGTGAGGACAGGCCCAGCTCCTACGAGCAGTACTTC
TRBD2	TRBJ2-3	19	TRBV5-6	once	CASSSQIAGGRWVTDTQYF	TGTGCCAGCAGCTCGCAGATAGCGGGAGGGCGTTGGGTTACAGATACGCAGTATTTT
TRBD1	TRBJ2-6	13	TRBV28	.	CAGTGDGANVLTF	TGTGCCGGAACAGGGGATGGGGCCAACGTCCTGACTTTC
.	TRBJ2-5	11	TRBV18	.	CASSPGETQYF	TGTGCCAGCTCACCAGGAGAGACCCAGTACTTC
.	TRBJ2-5	13	TRBV5-1	.	CASSLEGRETQYF	TGCGCCAGCAGCTTGGAGGGTCGGGAGACCCAGTACTTC
TRBD2	TRBJ2-5	15	TRBV7-9	.	CASRIAGLEGETQYF	TGTGCCAGCAGGATAGCGGGACTCGAGGGCGAGACCCAGTACTTC
.	TRBJ2-1	14	TRBV15	once	CATSVRLERNEQFF	TGTGCCACCAGCGTCCGGCTTGAGCGAAATGAGCAGTTCTTC
.	TRBJ2-1	14	TRBV27	.	CASSLFGRRGEQFF	TGTGCCAGCAGTTTGTTTGGACGCCGGGGTGAGCAGTTCTTC
TRBD2	TRBJ2-7	16	TRBV5-1	.	CASSRVTSGRMGEQYF	TGCGCCAGCAGCCGAGTCACTAGCGGGCGCATGGGGGAGCAGTACTTC
.	TRBJ1-6	15	TRBV11-2	.	CASSLDWRYNSPLHF	TGTGCCAGCAGCTTAGATTGGCGGTATAATTCACCCCTCCACTTT
.	TRBJ1-1	14	TRBV6-1	.	CASRPIRENTEAFF	TGTGCCAGCAGGCCAATCAGGGAGAACACTGAAGCTTTCTTT
.	TRBJ2-5	10	TRBV6-1	.	CASSRETQYF	TGTGCCAGCAGTAGAGAGACCCAGTACTTC
TRBD2	TRBJ2-2	14	TRBV6-4	.	CASSVSGDTGELFF	TGTGCCAGCAGTGTGAGCGGGGACACCGGGGAGCTGTTTTTT
.	TRBJ1-5	16	TRBV28	.	CASSLRTVYSNQPQHF	TGTGCCAGCAGCCTTAGGACAGTCTATAGCAATCAGCCCCAGCATTTT
TRBD1	TRBJ2-4	15	TRBV4-1	.	CASSQDLGGGNIQYF	TGCGCCAGCAGCCAAGATTTAGGGGGCGGAAACATTCAGTACTTC
.	TRBJ1-3	15	TRBV30	.	CAWSVPMNSGNTIYF	TGTGCCTGGAGTGTCCCGATGAACTCTGGAAACACCATATATTTT
.	TRBJ1-1	13	TRBV5-8	.	CASSYAGYTEAFF	TGTGCCAGCAGCTACGCAGGGTACACTGAAGCTTTCTTT
.	TRBJ2-3	10	TRBV20-1	.	CSASMDTQYF	TGCAGTGCTAGTATGGATACGCAGTATTTT
TRBD1	TRBJ1-2	13	TRBV29-1	.	CSVRTGKNYGYTF	TGCAGCGTTCGGACAGGGAAGAACTATGGCTACACCTTC
TRBD1	TRBJ1-3	23	TRBV27	once	CASSPPCTGDFLEIWVSGNTIYF	TGTGCCAGCAGTCCCCCATGTACAGGGGATTTTCTCGAGATTTGGGTGTCTGGAAACACCATATATTTT
.	TRBJ1-1	15	TRBV5-1	once	CASSLASGSGTEAFF	TGCGCCAGCAGCTTGGCCAGCGGGTCGGGCACTGAAGCTTTCTTT
.	TRBJ2-1	15	TRBV7-6	.	CASSPPDRFYNEQFF	TGTGCCAGCAGCCCGCCGGACAGATTCTACAATGAGCAGTTCTTC
TRBD1	TRBJ2-1	14	TRBV18	.	CASSPGTGQNEQFF	TGTGCCAGCTCACCTGGGACAGGGCAGAATGAGCAGTTCTTC
.	TRBJ1-1	12	TRBV6-5	.	CASGRGNTEAFF	TGTGCCAGCGGACGGGGGAACACTGAAGCTTTCTTT
TRBD2	TRBJ2-3	18	TRBV6-1	.	CASSEYGLAGGLTDTQYF	TGTGCCAGCAGTGAATACGGACTAGCGGGGGGTCTCACAGATACGCAGTATTTT
.	TRBJ1-1	15	TRBV1	once	CTSSPRLRGLREAFF	TGCACCAGCAGCCCACGATTGAGGGGACTAAGGGAGGCTTTCTTT
TRBD2	TRBJ2-4	16	TRBV7-9	.	CASSPREGRRQNIQYF	TGTGCCAGCAGCCCTCGGGAGGGCCGCCGCCAAAACATTCAGTACTTC
.	TRBJ2-3	14	TRBV29-1	.	CSVPDPSSTDTQYF	TGCAGCGTTCCAGACCCAAGCAGCACAGATACGCAGTATTTT
.	TRBJ2-3	13	TRBV10-3	.	CAISVDREDTQYF	TGTGCCATCAGTGTCGACCGGGAGGATACGCAGTATTTT
.	TRBJ1-5	13	TRBV19	.	CASTGYSNQPQHF	TGTGCCAGTACGGGTTATAGCAATCAGCCCCAGCATTTT